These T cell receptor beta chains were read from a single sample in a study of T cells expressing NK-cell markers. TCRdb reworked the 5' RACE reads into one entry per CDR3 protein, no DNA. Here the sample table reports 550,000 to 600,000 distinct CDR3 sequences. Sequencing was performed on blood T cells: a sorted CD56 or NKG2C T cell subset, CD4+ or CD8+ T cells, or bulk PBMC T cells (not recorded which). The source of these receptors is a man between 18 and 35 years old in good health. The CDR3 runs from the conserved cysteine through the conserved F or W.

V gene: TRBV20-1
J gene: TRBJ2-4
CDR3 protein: CSAREVLAGAKNIQYF

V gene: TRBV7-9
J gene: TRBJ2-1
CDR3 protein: CASSSGQGDFYNEQFF

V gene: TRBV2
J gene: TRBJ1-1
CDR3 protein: CASVADREYAAFF

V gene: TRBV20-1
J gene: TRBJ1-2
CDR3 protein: CSALGNTNYGYTF

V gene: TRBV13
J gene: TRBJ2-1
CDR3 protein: CASKGDRVMNEQFF

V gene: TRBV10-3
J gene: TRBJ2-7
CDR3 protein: CASTSGGFYEQYF

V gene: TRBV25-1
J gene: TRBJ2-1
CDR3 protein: CASRPPTPGTDEQFF

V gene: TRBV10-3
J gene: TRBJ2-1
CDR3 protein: CAISEPGQGYEQFF

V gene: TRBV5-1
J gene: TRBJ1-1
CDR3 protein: CASSGGQGLTEAFF

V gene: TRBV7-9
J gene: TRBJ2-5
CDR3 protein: CASSLALNFGTAETQYF

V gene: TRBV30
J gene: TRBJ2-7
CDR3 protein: CAWSAVREQYF

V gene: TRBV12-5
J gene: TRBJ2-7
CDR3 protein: CASGTVTPPVEEQYF

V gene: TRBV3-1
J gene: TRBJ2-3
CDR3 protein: CASSQVLLAGADTQYF

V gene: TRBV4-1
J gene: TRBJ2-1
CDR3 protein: CASSQEIEREANNEQFF

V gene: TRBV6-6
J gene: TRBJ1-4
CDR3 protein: CASSRRGGKLFF

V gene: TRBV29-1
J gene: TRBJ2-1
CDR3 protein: CSVEFKGWNEQFF

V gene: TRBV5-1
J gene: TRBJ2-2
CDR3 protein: CASSPDRERTGELFF

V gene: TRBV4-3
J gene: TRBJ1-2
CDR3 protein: CASSQGQGVDGYTF

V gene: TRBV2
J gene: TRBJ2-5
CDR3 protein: CASSAGPQAQETQYF

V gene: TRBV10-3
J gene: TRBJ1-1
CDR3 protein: CAISRAGAGGGVTTEAFF

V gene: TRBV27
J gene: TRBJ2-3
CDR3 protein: CASSLVPGFTDTQYF

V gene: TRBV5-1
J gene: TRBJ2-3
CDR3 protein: CASSLVLASDTQYF